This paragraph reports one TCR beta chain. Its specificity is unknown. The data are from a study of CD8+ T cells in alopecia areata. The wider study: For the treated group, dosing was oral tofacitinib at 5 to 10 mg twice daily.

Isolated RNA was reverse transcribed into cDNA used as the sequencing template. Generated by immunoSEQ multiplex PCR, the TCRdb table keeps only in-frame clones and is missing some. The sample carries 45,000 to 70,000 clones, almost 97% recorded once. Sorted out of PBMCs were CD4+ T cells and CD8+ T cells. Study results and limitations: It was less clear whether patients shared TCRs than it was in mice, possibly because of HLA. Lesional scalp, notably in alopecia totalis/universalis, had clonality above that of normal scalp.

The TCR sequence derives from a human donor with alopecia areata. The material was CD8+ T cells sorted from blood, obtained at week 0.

This CDR3 reads CASRRTSGITDTQYF. Here the CDR3 DNA reads TGTGCCAGCAGACGGACTAGCGGGATCACAGATACGCAGTATTTT. The gene calls are TRBV27 and TRBJ2-3; 12 bases agree with TRBD2. Per germline, CDR1 MNHEY and CDR2 SMNVEV (reference sequence). This CDR3 has 15 amino acids. Trimming cost V 6 bases and J 2 bases; bases outside gene matches: 3.